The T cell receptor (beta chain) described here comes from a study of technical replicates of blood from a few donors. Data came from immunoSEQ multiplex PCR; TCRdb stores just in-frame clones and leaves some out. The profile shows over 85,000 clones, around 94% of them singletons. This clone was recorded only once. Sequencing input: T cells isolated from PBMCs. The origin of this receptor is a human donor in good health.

The CDR3 spells CASSGSGTGGREQFF. CDR3 DNA: TGTGCCAGCAGTGGGTCCGGGACAGGGGGCAGGGAGCAGTTCTTC. This chain uses TRBV27 with TRBJ2-1, with 12 bases identical to TRBD1. CDR3 length equals 15 residues. Germline V gives CDR1 MNHEY, CDR2 SMNVEV (reference sequence). After removal of 5 bases from V and 10 bases from J, the junction contained 9 bases not matched to a gene.